The 2 T cell receptor beta chains listed next were all sequenced from one sample in a study of blood T cells in healthy people across ages. Alongside a J-beta primer mix, a sample-barcoded 5' primer served in a second PCR lasting roughly 7 to 11 cycles. TCRdb recomputed calls from the 5' RACE reads with MiXCR, one row per CDR3 protein. The sample has around 1,100,000 distinct CDR3 sequences, roughly two fifths seen once. The sequenced sample consisted of blood. These receptors all come from a man aged 18 to 35 in good health.

This chain links TRBV5-1 with TRBJ1-1; TRBD1 matches at 7 bases. This CDR3 region has 15 residues. J was trimmed by 4 bases and V by 4 bases; bases with no gene match: 10. CDR1 is SGHRS and CDR2 is YFSETQ in the germline V gene. The CDR3 sequence is CASSETGVLGTEAFF. The CDR3 DNA reads TGCGCCAGCAGCGAAACAGGGGTTTTGGGCACTGAAGCTTTCTTT.

This chain links TRBV4-1 with TRBJ2-1; no clear D gene. The length of the CDR3 is 14 residues. Looked up from germline, CDR1 is MGHRA and CDR2 is YSYEKL. The germline V and J ends were trimmed by 0 bases and 10 bases, with 13 bases remaining between them. CDR3 sequence: CASSQDLTGSEQFF. In DNA form, the CDR3 reads TGCGCCAGCAGCCAAGATCTTACGGGTAGCGAGCAGTTCTTC.